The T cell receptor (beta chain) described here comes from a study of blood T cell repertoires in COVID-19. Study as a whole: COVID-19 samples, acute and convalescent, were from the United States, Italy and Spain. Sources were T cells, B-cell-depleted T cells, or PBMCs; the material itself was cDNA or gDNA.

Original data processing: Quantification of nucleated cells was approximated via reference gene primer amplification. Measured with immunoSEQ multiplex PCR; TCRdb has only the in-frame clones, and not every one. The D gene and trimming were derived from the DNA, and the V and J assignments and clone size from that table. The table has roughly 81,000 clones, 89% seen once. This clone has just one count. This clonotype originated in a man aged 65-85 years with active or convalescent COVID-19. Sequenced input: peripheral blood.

CDR3 sequence (DNA): TGTGCCAGCAGCTTATTAAGCGGGGGGGCCGGCGAGCAGTACTTC. It is translated as CASSLLSGGAGEQYF. The gene calls are TRBV7-2 and TRBJ2-7, with 10 bases that match TRBD2. Trimming cost V 2 bases and J 6 bases; bases outside gene matches: 7. CDR1 and CDR2 from the germline V gene are SGHTA and FQGNSA. This CDR3 contains 15 residues. The whole variable domain, filled in from reference TRBV7-2 and TRBJ2-7, reads GAGVSQSPSNKVTEKGKDVELRCDPISGHTALYWYRQSLGQGLEFLIYFQGNSAPDKSGLPSDRFSAERTGGSVSTLTIQRTQQEDSAVYLCASSLLSGGAGEQYFGPGTRLTVT.